A selection of T cell receptor beta chains follows, all from one sample in a study of blood T cell repertoires in COVID-19. TCRdb's copy holds only in-frame clones and misses some; the assay was immunoSEQ multiplex PCR. The sample lists about 74,000 clones; about four fifths were seen once. The sample comprised peripheral blood. The receptors shown here come from a man in his sixties or seventies with acute or convalescent COVID-19. Each CDR3 is given with its conserved first and last residue. A D gene is named only where the DNA matches it firmly. Size is omitted from some rows. Given values are once, few, many or a class for expanded clones.

clone size,J gene,CDR3 length,D gene,V gene,CDR3 protein,CDR3 DNA
once,TRBJ2-1,14,TRBD2,TRBV7-9,CASRGGSSYNEQFF,TGTGCCAGCAGGGGCGGGAGCTCCTACAATGAGCAGTTCTTC
NA,TRBJ2-7,17,TRBD1,TRBV15,CATSRDLRQGSSYEQYF,TGTGCCACCAGCAGAGACCTCCGACAGGGGAGTTCCTACGAGCAGTACTTC
NA,TRBJ2-5,14,NA,TRBV13,CASSVSGGRETQYF,TGTGCCAGCAGCGTGTCAGGAGGGAGGGAGACCCAGTACTTC
NA,TRBJ2-6,15,NA,TRBV5-1,CASSLAPSGANVLTF,TGCGCCAGCAGCTTGGCTCCGTCTGGGGCCAACGTCCTGACTTTC
NA,TRBJ2-2,17,TRBD2,TRBV27,CASSYLAGELGTGELFF,TGTGCCAGCAGTTACCTAGCGGGAGAACTGGGCACCGGGGAGCTGTTTTTT
many,TRBJ2-3,16,NA,TRBV7-6,CASSLLGGAGTDTQYF,TGTGCCAGCAGCTTACTTGGGGGCGCCGGCACAGATACGCAGTATTTT
NA,TRBJ1-2,14,TRBD1,TRBV29-1,CSVADEGAQRGYTF,TGCAGCGTCGCCGACGAGGGGGCCCAAAGGGGCTACACCTTC
NA,TRBJ2-4,16,NA,TRBV19,CASSRDTRGAKNIQYF,TGTGCCAGTAGTAGGGACACTCGAGGGGCCAAAAACATTCAGTACTTC
NA,TRBJ2-3,14,NA,TRBV7-6,CASSSYGGTDTQYF,TGTGCCAGCAGCTCCTACGGGGGCACAGATACGCAGTATTTT
NA,TRBJ2-2,14,TRBD2,TRBV5-1,CASSSGRETGELFF,TGCGCCAGCTCGAGCGGGAGGGAAACCGGGGAGCTGTTTTTT
NA,TRBJ2-5,16,TRBD2,TRBV7-9,CASSTREGGRGETQYF,TGTGCCAGCAGTACCCGGGAGGGGGGGCGCGGAGAGACCCAGTACTTC
NA,TRBJ2-1,14,NA,TRBV18,CASSPTVSYNEQFF,TGTGCCAGCTCACCAACAGTCTCCTACAATGAGCAGTTCTTC
NA,TRBJ1-3,14,NA,TRBV19,CASNLAGAENTIYF,TGTGCCAGTAACCTCGCTGGGGCAGAAAACACCATATATTTT
NA,TRBJ2-7,14,TRBD1,TRBV6-5,CASSYRGLAYEQYF,TGTGCCAGCAGTTACAGGGGGCTGGCCTACGAGCAGTACTTC
NA,TRBJ2-3,13,TRBD1,TRBV13,CASSSQGLDTQYF,TGTGCCAGCAGCTCACAGGGGTTAGATACGCAGTATTTT
few,TRBJ2-2,14,NA,TRBV2,CASSRGPDTGELFF,TGTGCCAGCAGCCGCGGGCCAGACACCGGGGAGCTGTTTTTT
NA,TRBJ2-1,16,TRBD2,TRBV7-6,CASSSAGGSPYNEQFF,TGTGCCAGCAGCTCAGCGGGAGGATCCCCCTACAATGAGCAGTTCTTC
NA,TRBJ2-1,14,NA,TRBV7-9,CASSVPLGHNEQFF,TGTGCCAGCAGCGTACCATTGGGCCACAATGAGCAGTTCTTC
NA,TRBJ1-5,13,TRBD1,TRBV18,CASSPDRAGDRHF,TGTGCCAGCTCACCGGACAGGGCGGGAGACCGGCATTTT
NA,TRBJ1-6,15,NA,TRBV19,CASSISWLANSPLHF,TGTGCCAGTAGTATTTCGTGGTTGGCCAATTCACCCCTCCACTTT
few,TRBJ2-1,14,NA,TRBV19,CASSIAVGRNEQFF,TGTGCCAGTAGTATAGCGGTTGGGCGTAATGAGCAGTTCTTC
NA,TRBJ2-5,16,TRBD2,TRBV5-8,CASSLRASGSTKTQYF,TGTGCCAGCAGCTTGAGGGCGAGCGGGAGCACCAAGACCCAGTACTTC
NA,TRBJ1-6,13,NA,TRBV18,CASSDKNNSPLHF,TGTGCCAGCTCGGACAAGAATAATTCACCCCTCCACTTT
NA,TRBJ2-2,16,TRBD1,TRBV5-4,CASSVGTVGNTGELFF,TGTGCCAGCAGCGTTGGGACAGTAGGGAACACCGGGGAGCTGTTTTTT
NA,TRBJ2-1,13,TRBD2,TRBV6-2/TRBV6-3,CASSYSPGTSGVF,TGTGCCAGCAGTTACTCCCCCGGGACTAGCGGCGTCTTC
NA,TRBJ1-5,14,NA,TRBV18,CASSEGGFNQPQHF,TGTGCCAGTTCAGAGGGAGGGTTCAATCAGCCCCAGCATTTT